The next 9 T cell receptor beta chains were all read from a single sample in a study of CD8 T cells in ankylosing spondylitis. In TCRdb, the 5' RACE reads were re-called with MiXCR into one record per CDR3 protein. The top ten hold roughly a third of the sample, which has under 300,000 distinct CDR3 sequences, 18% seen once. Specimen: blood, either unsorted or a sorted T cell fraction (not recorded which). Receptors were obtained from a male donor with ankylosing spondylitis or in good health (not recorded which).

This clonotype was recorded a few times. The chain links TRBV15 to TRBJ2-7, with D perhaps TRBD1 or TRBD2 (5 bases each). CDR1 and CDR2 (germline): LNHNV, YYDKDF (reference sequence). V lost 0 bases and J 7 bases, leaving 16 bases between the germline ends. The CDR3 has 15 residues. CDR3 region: CATSRDGQTSGEQYF. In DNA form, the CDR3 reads TGTGCCACCAGCAGAGATGGACAAACGTCGGGAGAGCAGTACTTC.

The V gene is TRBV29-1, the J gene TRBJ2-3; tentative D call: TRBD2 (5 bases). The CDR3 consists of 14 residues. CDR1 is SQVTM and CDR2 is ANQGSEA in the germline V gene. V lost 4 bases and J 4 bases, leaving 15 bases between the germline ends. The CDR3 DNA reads TGCAGCGTTGCCGGGAATTGGGCCCCAGATACGCAGTATTTT. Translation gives CSVAGNWAPDTQYF.

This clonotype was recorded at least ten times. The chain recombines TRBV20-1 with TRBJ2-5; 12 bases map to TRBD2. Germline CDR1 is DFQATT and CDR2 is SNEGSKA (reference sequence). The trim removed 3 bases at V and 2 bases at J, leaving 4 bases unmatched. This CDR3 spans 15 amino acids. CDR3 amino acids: CSASLGLAGQETQYF. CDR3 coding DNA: TGCAGTGCTAGTCTCGGACTAGCGGGGCAAGAGACCCAGTACTTC.

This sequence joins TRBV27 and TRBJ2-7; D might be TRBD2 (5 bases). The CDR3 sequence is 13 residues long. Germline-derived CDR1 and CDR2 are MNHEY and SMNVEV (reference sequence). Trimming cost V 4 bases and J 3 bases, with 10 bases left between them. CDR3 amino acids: CASSYGINYEQYF. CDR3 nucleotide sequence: TGTGCCAGCAGTTACGGGATAAACTACGAGCAGTACTTC.

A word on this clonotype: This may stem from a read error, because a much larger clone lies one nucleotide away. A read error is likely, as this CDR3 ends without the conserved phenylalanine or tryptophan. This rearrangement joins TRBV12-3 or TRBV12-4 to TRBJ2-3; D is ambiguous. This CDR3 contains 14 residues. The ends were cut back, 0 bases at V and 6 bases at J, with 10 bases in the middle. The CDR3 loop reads CASSLALGLDTQYS. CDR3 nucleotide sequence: TGTGCCAGCAGTTTAGCCTTAGGGTTGGATACGCAGTATTCT.

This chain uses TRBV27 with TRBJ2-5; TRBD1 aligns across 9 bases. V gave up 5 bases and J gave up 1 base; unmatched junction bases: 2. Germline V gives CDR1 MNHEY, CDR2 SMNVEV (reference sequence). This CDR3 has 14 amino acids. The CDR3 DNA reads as TGTGCCAGCAGTAGGACAGGGGTCCAAGAGACCCAGTACTTC. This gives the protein CASSRTGVQETQYF.

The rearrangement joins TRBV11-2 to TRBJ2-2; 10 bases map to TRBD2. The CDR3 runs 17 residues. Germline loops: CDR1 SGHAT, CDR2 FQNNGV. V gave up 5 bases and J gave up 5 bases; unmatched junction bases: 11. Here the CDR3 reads CASSASGRGDRTGELFF. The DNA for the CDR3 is TGTGCCAGCAGCGCCAGCGGGAGGGGGGATCGGACCGGGGAGCTGTTTTTT. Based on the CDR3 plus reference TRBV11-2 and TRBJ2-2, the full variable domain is EAGVAQSPRYKIIEKRQSVAFWCNPISGHATLYWYQQILGQGPKLLIQFQNNGVVDDSQLPKDRFSAERLKGVDSTLKIQPAKLEDSAVYLCASSASGRGDRTGELFFGEGSRLTVL.

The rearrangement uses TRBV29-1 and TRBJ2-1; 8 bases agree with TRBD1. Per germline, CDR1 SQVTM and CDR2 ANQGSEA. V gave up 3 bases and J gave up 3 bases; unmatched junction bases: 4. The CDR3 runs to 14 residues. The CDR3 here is CSVERTGGYNEQFF. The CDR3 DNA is TGCAGCGTTGAGCGAACAGGGGGCTACAATGAGCAGTTCTTC.

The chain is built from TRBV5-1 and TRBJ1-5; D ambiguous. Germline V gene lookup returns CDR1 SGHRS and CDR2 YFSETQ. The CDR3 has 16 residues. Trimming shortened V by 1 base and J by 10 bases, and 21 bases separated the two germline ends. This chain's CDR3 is CASSLYGPVVGHPQHF. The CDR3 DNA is TGCGCCAGCAGCTTGTACGGGCCCGTCGTAGGGCACCCCCAGCATTTT.